This T cell receptor beta chain was observed in a study of CD8 T cells in Susac syndrome (dated by TCRdb to about 2019). Study-level background: The study used repertoire sequencing to test whether antigen drove CD8+ T cell activation and differentiation in Susac syndrome.

What the work shows at the level of the full study, not this receptor alone: The number of individuals in the TCR sequencing and HLA analysis was recognized as being relatively small.

On this clonotype itself: The specificity of this receptor is unknown. No qualities accompany the bases; no much larger clone lies one base away.

High-throughput TCR beta sequencing profiled peripheral blood CD8+ and CD4+ T cells from healthy donors, Susac syndrome patients and multiple sclerosis patients. Healthy donors were included as age- and sex-matched controls. Bulk CD8+ and CD4+ T cells were purified by magnetic negative isolation, whereas CD8+ TEMRA cells were enriched by FACS. Blood was drawn into EDTA tubes, processed within 24 hours, and PBMCs were isolated by density gradient centrifugation. PBMCs intended for TCR sequencing were cryopreserved in liquid nitrogen and thawed later in a water bath at 37 degrees C. The sorted or isolated CD4+, CD8+ and CD8+ TEMRA cells reached a purity of at least 90%. RNA was extracted using the RNeasy kit, and roughly 0.5 to 1 ug of the RNA was reverse transcribed with random hexamers. The immunoSEQ multiplex PCR assay, which covers 54 Vbeta and 13 Jbeta segments, was used to amplify TCR beta CDR3 regions. Bias from PCR amplification was corrected by using a synthetic template baseline for primer optimization and for computational correction. In the source study's methods: Reads were annotated to V, D and J genes according to IMGT and were analyzed with immunoSEQ Analyzer, with only productive sequences retained. To calculate clonality, Shannon entropy was normalized by log2 of the number of productive unique sequences and then subtracted from one. For each patient and control, public and private clones were evaluated among the 100 most prevalent clones. Clones were defined as Susac-specific when absent from the healthy and MS cohorts, from over 950 published viral clones and from other ImmuneACCESS disease sequences. Using fastp trimming at Q25 and MiXCR clonotype assembly, TCRdb reanalyzed the public sequencing data and kept in-frame beta chains. All rows with the same CDR3 protein become a single entry with the most common DNA and genes. These V and J calls are TCRdb output, not the study's own analysis. The sample table records approximately 150,000 distinct CDR3 sequences; around 93% of these occur just once. Together, the top ten hold about 0.14% of the sample.

V and J lose 6 bases and 0 bases, and a span of 14 bases separates them. Taken from cysteine to phenylalanine, the CDR3 has 15 residues. Just the 45-base CDR3 DNA is kept, in frame starting at base 1. Looking up the germline V gene yields CDR1 MNHEY and CDR2 SVGAGI. This sequence originates from a human donor in good health. Sequencing used CD4+ T cells from PBMCs. The chain couples TRBV6-5 to TRBJ1-2; the D gene assignment is ambiguous. The encoded CDR3 is CASRRGSTSNYGYTF. The bases read TGTGCCAGCAGACGGGGTTCCACATCTAACTATGGCTACACCTTC.